Listed below are T cell receptor beta chains from one sample, sequenced in a study of T cell repertoires in cytomegalovirus infection. A single record per CDR3 protein comes from TCRdb applying MiXCR to the reads. The table has around 530,000 distinct CDR3 sequences, about a quarter seen once; the top ten hold under 15%. Sequencing was done on a sample of PBMCs. Every receptor here comes from a human donor in good health (CMV status not recorded). Some clones in this sample may be carry-over from other donors' samples. Each CDR3 is given with its conserved first and last residue. The order of the fields is V gene, CDR3 protein.

v_gene: TRBV4-3
CDR3aa: CASSQDPSPGTDTQYF

v_gene: TRBV29-1
CDR3aa: CSVEGRTSRPGLASYEQYF

v_gene: TRBV6-1
CDR3aa: CASSALWTGLNTGELFF

v_gene: TRBV7-9
CDR3aa: CASSKSGRATEAFF

v_gene: TRBV12-3/TRBV12-4
CDR3aa: CASSETGTHNAGELFF

v_gene: TRBV30
CDR3aa: CAWRNGSPEAFF

v_gene: TRBV7-3
CDR3aa: CASSHNPGLVRPNEQFF

v_gene: TRBV20-1
CDR3aa: CSASFGLAGGGTDTQYF

v_gene: TRBV28
CDR3aa: CASSPPGQGRSYEQYF

v_gene: TRBV24-1
CDR3aa: CATSENTGSPLHF

v_gene: TRBV5-6
CDR3aa: CASSYTSGNNDEQYF

v_gene: TRBV7-2
CDR3aa: CASSSYSTGELFF

v_gene: TRBV28
CDR3aa: CASSLGTLNTIYF

v_gene: TRBV7-2
CDR3aa: CASSLHTLYEQYF

v_gene: TRBV28
CDR3aa: CASSSLYSYNEQFF

v_gene: TRBV7-9
CDR3aa: CASRGAGELFF

v_gene: TRBV25-1
CDR3aa: CASSDGTGGGYSTDTQYF

v_gene: TRBV4-1
CDR3aa: CASSQEPGPANYGYTF

v_gene: TRBV4-2
CDR3aa: CASSPLRDTDTQYF

v_gene: TRBV24-1
CDR3aa: CATSGDRVHEQFF

v_gene: TRBV6-5
CDR3aa: CASSSGLLDTQYF

v_gene: TRBV11-2
CDR3aa: CASSPPRQANYEQYF

v_gene: TRBV4-3
CDR3aa: CASSQAGSGRYTGELFF

v_gene: TRBV12-3/TRBV12-4
CDR3aa: CASRDRGNTEAFF

v_gene: TRBV7-9
CDR3aa: CASSSDGNNYGYTF

v_gene: TRBV14
CDR3aa: CASSQDLGFTYTF

v_gene: TRBV6-2/TRBV6-3
CDR3aa: CASTLPGTGGLPGYTF

v_gene: TRBV7-2
CDR3aa: CASSLTSFRQPQHF

v_gene: TRBV20-1
CDR3aa: CSATGLAGAHSYNEQFF

v_gene: TRBV5-5
CDR3aa: CASRFGGGYEQYF

v_gene: TRBV2
CDR3aa: CASSREGLGTSKQYF

v_gene: TRBV6-2/TRBV6-3
CDR3aa: CASRRTSGSSYNEQFF

v_gene: TRBV7-2
CDR3aa: CASSLEAGYSNQPQHF

v_gene: TRBV20-1
CDR3aa: CSAPPRLAGGDEQFF

v_gene: TRBV4-2
CDR3aa: CASSSTRGSVYNEQFF

v_gene: TRBV6-2/TRBV6-3
CDR3aa: CASKRNSNQPQHF

v_gene: TRBV7-4
CDR3aa: CASSLIPQQRNEQFF

v_gene: TRBV6-2/TRBV6-3
CDR3aa: CASSYGRGAKQPQHF

v_gene: TRBV19
CDR3aa: CATSRGAGNQPQHF

v_gene: TRBV20-1
CDR3aa: CSARGSGRSLRTDTQYF

v_gene: TRBV24-1
CDR3aa: CATSETREALRNEQFF

v_gene: TRBV28
CDR3aa: CASVAPYNEQFF

v_gene: TRBV12-3/TRBV12-4
CDR3aa: CASTLWAGGLAKNIQYF